This TCR beta chain was recovered during a study of T cell responses to AZD1222 COVID-19 vaccine. Germline V gene sequence: CDR1 SGHRS, CDR2 YFSETQ. V was clipped by 0 bases and J by 7 bases; unmatched bases: 8. The CDR3 contains 15 residues. Assay used: immunoSEQ multiplex PCR; TCRdb lists only in-frame clones, some missing. There are some 200,000 clones in the sample; roughly nine tenths occur only once, and 3% to 3.5% lies in the top ten. Comment on this clone: What it binds is not known.

Study results and caveats: Donors in the cohort were predominantly white British and more often female, and clonal diversity was possibly underestimated.

The chain has TRBV5-1 and TRBJ2-7; 9 nucleotides line up with TRBD1. The sequence was obtained from an adult who received the AZD1222 COVID-19 vaccine. Sample: peripheral blood, taken 28 days after the second AZD1222 dose. The CDR3 is CASSLGGQGSREQYF. For the CDR3, the DNA is TGCGCCAGCAGCTTGGGGGGACAGGGCTCGAGAGAGCAGTACTTC.